These T cell receptor beta chains were read from a single sample in a study of CD8 T cells in Susac syndrome. TCRdb redid the calling of the immunoSEQ multiplex PCR reads with MiXCR, one entry per CDR3 protein. The sample shows approximately 190,000 distinct CDR3 sequences, 95% of them seen only once. Specimen: CD8+ T cells from PBMCs. These receptors originate from a human donor with Susac syndrome. CDR3s include the opening cysteine and the closing phenylalanine or tryptophan. Size values are once, few and many counts, or a class for expanded clones, and some rows have none.

>.|TRBV12-3/TRBV12-4
CASSLGQGSSTGELFF
>.|TRBV20-1
CSASGRATDTQYF
>.|TRBV11-2
CASSLRLGEMNEQFF
>.|TRBV2
CASSEDLAGQGNTGELFF
>.|TRBV30
CAWSPKLTGRMNTEAFF
>.|TRBV5-4
CASSRDRTYTDTQYF
>.|TRBV4-1
CASSQRVGEPPDTQYF
>.|TRBV14
CASSQFLGPASYEQYF
>.|TRBV6-1
CASSPWTGRSNQPQHF
>.|TRBV9
CASSVASPVTGELFF
>.|TRBV19
CASKLAGNTGELFF
>once|TRBV28
CASSPETGDTDTQYF
>.|TRBV6-6
CASSQLAAFDEQYF
>.|TRBV6-5
CASRPQGNTWELFF
>.|TRBV6-6
CASSYADRYNQPQHF
>.|TRBV4-1
CASSDTSGGHNEQFF
>.|TRBV21-1
CASSKSGIYNEQFF